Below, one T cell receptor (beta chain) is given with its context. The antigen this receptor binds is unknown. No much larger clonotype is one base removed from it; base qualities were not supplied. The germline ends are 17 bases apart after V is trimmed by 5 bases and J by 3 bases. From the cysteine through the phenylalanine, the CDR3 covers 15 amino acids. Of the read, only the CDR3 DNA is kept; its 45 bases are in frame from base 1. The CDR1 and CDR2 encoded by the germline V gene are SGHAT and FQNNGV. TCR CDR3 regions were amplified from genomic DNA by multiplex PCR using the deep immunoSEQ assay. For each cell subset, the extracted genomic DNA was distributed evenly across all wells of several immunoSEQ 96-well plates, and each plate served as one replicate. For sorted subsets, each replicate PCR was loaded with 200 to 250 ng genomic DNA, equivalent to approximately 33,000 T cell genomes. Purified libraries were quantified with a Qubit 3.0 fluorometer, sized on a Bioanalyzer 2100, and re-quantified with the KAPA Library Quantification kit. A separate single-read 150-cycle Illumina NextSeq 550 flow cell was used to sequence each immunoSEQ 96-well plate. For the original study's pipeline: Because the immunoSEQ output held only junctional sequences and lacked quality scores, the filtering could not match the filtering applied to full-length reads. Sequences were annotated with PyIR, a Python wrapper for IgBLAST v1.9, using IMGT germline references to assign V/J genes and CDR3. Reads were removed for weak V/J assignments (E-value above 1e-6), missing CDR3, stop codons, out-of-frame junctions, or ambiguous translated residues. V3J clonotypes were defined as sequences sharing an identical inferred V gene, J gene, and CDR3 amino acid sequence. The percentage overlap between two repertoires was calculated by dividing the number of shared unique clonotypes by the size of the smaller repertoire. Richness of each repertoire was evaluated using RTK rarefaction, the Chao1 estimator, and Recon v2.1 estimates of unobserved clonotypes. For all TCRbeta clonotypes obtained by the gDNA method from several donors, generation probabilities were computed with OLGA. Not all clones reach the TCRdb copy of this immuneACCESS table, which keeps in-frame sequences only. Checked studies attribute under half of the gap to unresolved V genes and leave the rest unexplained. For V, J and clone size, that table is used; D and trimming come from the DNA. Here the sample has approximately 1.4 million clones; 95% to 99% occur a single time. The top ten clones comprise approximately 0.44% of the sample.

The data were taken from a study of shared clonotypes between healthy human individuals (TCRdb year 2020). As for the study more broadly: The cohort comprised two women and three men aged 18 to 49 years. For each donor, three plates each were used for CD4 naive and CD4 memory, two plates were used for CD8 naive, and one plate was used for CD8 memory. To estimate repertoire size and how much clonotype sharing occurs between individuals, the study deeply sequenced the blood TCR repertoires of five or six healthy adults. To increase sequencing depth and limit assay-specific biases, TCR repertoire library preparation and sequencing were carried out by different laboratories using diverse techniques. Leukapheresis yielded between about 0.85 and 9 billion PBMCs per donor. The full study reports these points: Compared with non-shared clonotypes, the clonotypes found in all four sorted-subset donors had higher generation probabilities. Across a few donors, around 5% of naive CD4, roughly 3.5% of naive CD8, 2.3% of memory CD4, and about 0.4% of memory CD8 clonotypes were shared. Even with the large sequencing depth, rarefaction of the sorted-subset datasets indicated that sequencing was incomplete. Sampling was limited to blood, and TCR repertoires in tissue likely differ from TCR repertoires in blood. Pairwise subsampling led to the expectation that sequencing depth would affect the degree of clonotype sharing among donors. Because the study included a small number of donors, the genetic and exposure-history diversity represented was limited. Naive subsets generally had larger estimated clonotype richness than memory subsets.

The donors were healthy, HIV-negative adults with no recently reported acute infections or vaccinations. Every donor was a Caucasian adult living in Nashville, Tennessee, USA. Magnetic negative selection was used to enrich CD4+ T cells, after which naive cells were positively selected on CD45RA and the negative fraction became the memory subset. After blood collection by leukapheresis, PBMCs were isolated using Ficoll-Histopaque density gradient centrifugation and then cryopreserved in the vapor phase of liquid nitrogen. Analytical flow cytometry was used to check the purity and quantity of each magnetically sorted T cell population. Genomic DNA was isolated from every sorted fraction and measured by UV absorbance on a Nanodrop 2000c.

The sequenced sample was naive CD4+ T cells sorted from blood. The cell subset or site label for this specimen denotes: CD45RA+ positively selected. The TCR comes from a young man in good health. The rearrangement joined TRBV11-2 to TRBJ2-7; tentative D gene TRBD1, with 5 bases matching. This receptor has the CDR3 CASSHLRTTVYEQYF. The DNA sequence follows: TGTGCCAGCAGCCACCTCCGGACAACGGTCTACGAGCAGTACTTC.